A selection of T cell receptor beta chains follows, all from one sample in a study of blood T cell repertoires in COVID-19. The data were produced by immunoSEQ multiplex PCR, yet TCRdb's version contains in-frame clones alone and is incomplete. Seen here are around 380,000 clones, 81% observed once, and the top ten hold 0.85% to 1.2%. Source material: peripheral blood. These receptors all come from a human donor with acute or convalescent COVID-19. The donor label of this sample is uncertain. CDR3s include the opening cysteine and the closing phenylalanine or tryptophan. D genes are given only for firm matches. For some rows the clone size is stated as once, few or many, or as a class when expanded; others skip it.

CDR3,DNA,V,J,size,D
CASLGDRLLETQYF,TGTGCCAGCCTAGGGGACAGGTTATTGGAGACCCAGTACTTC,TRBV6-5,TRBJ2-5,once,TRBD1
CASSQRPGQGMYEQYF,TGCGCCAGCAGCCAGCGACCGGGACAGGGTATGTACGAGCAGTACTTC,TRBV4-1,TRBJ2-7,NA,TRBD1
CASSLQGGSYEQYF,TGTGCCAGCAGCTTACAGGGCGGCTCCTACGAGCAGTACTTC,TRBV7-2,TRBJ2-7,NA,NA
CASSLAGHGNQPQHF,TGCGCCAGCAGCTTGGCAGGGCATGGCAATCAGCCCCAGCATTTT,TRBV5-1,TRBJ1-5,few,NA
CASSLSGSGGQTRPDTQYF,TGCGCCAGCAGCTTGTCTGGTAGCGGGGGGCAAACGCGGCCAGATACGCAGTATTTT,TRBV5-1,TRBJ2-3,NA,TRBD2
CASSLGWQSDTDTQYF,TGTGCCAGCAGCTTAGGTTGGCAGTCAGACACAGATACGCAGTATTTT,TRBV7-6,TRBJ2-3,NA,NA
CASSEIQGANYGYTF,TGTGCCAGCAGTGAAATTCAGGGGGCGAACTATGGCTACACCTTC,TRBV6-1,TRBJ1-2,few,TRBD1
CASSLRDGSSYEQYF,TGTGCCAGCAGCCTACGGGACGGGAGCTCCTACGAGCAGTACTTC,TRBV5-5,TRBJ2-7,once,NA
CASSPRWTGTDTEAFF,TGTGCCAGCAGCCCCCGTTGGACAGGGACGGACACTGAAGCTTTCTTT,TRBV9,TRBJ1-1,once,TRBD1
CASSTYRVGGGLSGELFF,TGTGCCAGTAGTACTTATCGTGTTGGCGGGGGGCTCTCCGGGGAGCTGTTTTTT,TRBV19,TRBJ2-2,NA,TRBD2
CASSMTGGTGELFF,TGTGCCAGCAGCATGACAGGGGGCACCGGGGAGCTGTTTTTT,TRBV5-4,TRBJ2-2,NA,TRBD1
CASSSGQGPNTEAFF,TGTGCCAGCAGCTCGGGACAGGGGCCGAACACTGAAGCTTTCTTT,TRBV11-3,TRBJ1-1,NA,TRBD1
CASSDKIYGYTF,TGTGCCTCCTCGGACAAGATCTATGGCTACACCTTC,TRBV5-4,TRBJ1-2,NA,NA
CATTRQTNTEAFF,TGTGCCACCACCCGACAGACGAACACTGAAGCTTTCTTT,TRBV6-5,TRBJ1-1,NA,NA